Listed below are T cell receptor beta chains from one sample, sequenced in a study of blood T cell repertoires in COVID-19. TCRdb's copy holds only in-frame clones and misses some; the assay was immunoSEQ multiplex PCR. The repertoire holds around 140,000 clones, with 87% as singletons. Sequencing input: peripheral blood. All receptors derive from a man aged 80 or over with acute or convalescent COVID-19. The CDR3 runs from the conserved cysteine through the conserved F or W. D genes are given only for firm matches. A row's size may be missing; if present it is once, few, many or a size class.

clone_size: NA
v_call: TRBV19
d_call: NA
j_call: TRBJ1-1
cdr3_nt: TGTGCCAGTAGTATAGAACGAGTGGGGAGGCGGAACACTGAAGCTTTCTTT
cdr3_aa: CASSIERVGRRNTEAFF

clone_size: NA
v_call: TRBV2
d_call: TRBD2
j_call: TRBJ2-5
cdr3_nt: TGTGCCAGCAGTGACAGCGCGGGAGGGCGGGAGACCCAGTACTTC
cdr3_aa: CASSDSAGGRETQYF

clone_size: NA
v_call: TRBV5-1
d_call: NA
j_call: TRBJ2-1
cdr3_nt: TGCGCCAGCAGCTTGGGAGGGGGTCGGTACAATGAGCAGTTCTTC
cdr3_aa: CASSLGGGRYNEQFF

clone_size: once
v_call: TRBV15
d_call: TRBD1
j_call: TRBJ1-1
cdr3_nt: TGTGCCACCAGCAGAGCGGGGGGACAGGGGGGGAACACTGAAGCTTTCTTT
cdr3_aa: CATSRAGGQGGNTEAFF

clone_size: NA
v_call: TRBV29-1
d_call: NA
j_call: TRBJ1-1
cdr3_nt: TGCAGCGCGACAGCAACTGAAGCTTTCTTT
cdr3_aa: CSATATEAFF

clone_size: NA
v_call: TRBV6-5
d_call: TRBD2
j_call: TRBJ2-3
cdr3_nt: TGTGCCAGCAGCCCCCTGCGGGAGCTAACAGATACGCAGTATTTT
cdr3_aa: CASSPLRELTDTQYF

clone_size: NA
v_call: TRBV7-2
d_call: TRBD1
j_call: TRBJ2-4
cdr3_nt: TGTGCCAGCAGCTTAGTCACACAGGGGTTTGCCAAAAACATTCAGTACTTC
cdr3_aa: CASSLVTQGFAKNIQYF

clone_size: NA
v_call: TRBV3-1/TRBV3-2
d_call: TRBD1
j_call: TRBJ1-3
cdr3_nt: TGTGCCAGCAGCCCCCTCCGGGACAGCGGAAACACCATATATTTT
cdr3_aa: CASSPLRDSGNTIYF

clone_size: NA
v_call: TRBV6-5
d_call: NA
j_call: TRBJ2-2
cdr3_nt: TGTGCCAGCAGCCAAGGGACACAGAACACCGGGGAGCTGTTTTTT
cdr3_aa: CASSQGTQNTGELFF

clone_size: NA
v_call: TRBV5-1
d_call: NA
j_call: TRBJ1-2
cdr3_nt: TGCGCCAGCAGCTTGACAGACCACTATGGCTACACCTTC
cdr3_aa: CASSLTDHYGYTF

clone_size: NA
v_call: TRBV5-1
d_call: NA
j_call: TRBJ2-6
cdr3_nt: TGCGCCAGCAGCTTGGAGGCGGTACTCTCTGGGGCCAACGTCCTGACTTTC
cdr3_aa: CASSLEAVLSGANVLTF

clone_size: NA
v_call: TRBV28
d_call: NA
j_call: TRBJ2-7
cdr3_nt: TGTGCCAGCAAGCAAGGGGGAAAATACGAGCAGTACTTC
cdr3_aa: CASKQGGKYEQYF

clone_size: once
v_call: TRBV5-1
d_call: NA
j_call: TRBJ2-1
cdr3_nt: TGCGCCAGCAGCGGGGCTAGCTCCTACAATGAGCAGTTCTTC
cdr3_aa: CASSGASSYNEQFF

clone_size: NA
v_call: TRBV27
d_call: TRBD1
j_call: TRBJ1-1
cdr3_nt: TGTCCGGACCCGACAGGGGATGACACTGAAGCTTTCTTT
cdr3_aa: CPDPTGDDTEAFF

clone_size: NA
v_call: TRBV18
d_call: NA
j_call: TRBJ2-7
cdr3_nt: TGTGCCAGCTCACCGCAGGGATTAAACTCCTACGAGCAGTACTTC
cdr3_aa: CASSPQGLNSYEQYF

clone_size: NA
v_call: TRBV7-9
d_call: TRBD1
j_call: TRBJ1-4
cdr3_nt: TGTGCCAGCAGTCCCGGACAGGGGAGGGAAAAACTGTTTTTT
cdr3_aa: CASSPGQGREKLFF

clone_size: NA
v_call: TRBV5-5
d_call: NA
j_call: TRBJ1-5
cdr3_nt: TGTGCCAGCAGCTTGTTATCAGGGTACAATCAGCCCCAGCATTTT
cdr3_aa: CASSLLSGYNQPQHF

clone_size: NA
v_call: TRBV5-1
d_call: TRBD1
j_call: TRBJ1-3
cdr3_nt: TGCGCCAGCAGCTCCTCTGGGACAGGGGCTGGAAACACCATATATTTT
cdr3_aa: CASSSSGTGAGNTIYF

clone_size: NA
v_call: TRBV9
d_call: NA
j_call: TRBJ2-7
cdr3_nt: TGTGCCAGCAGCGTAGAGGGAGGAGGGGGCCCCTACGAGCAGTACTTC
cdr3_aa: CASSVEGGGGPYEQYF

clone_size: NA
v_call: TRBV28
d_call: TRBD2
j_call: TRBJ2-1
cdr3_nt: TGTGCCAGCAGATTCATTTCTAGCGGCAGCTCCTACAATGAGCAGTTCTTC
cdr3_aa: CASRFISSGSSYNEQFF

clone_size: NA
v_call: TRBV19
d_call: NA
j_call: TRBJ1-1
cdr3_nt: TGTGCCAGTATACCAGGGAGGGGGGGCACTGAAGCTTTCTTT
cdr3_aa: CASIPGRGGTEAFF

clone_size: NA
v_call: TRBV5-1
d_call: NA
j_call: TRBJ2-1
cdr3_nt: TGCGCCAGCAGCTTATATGGCGGTTCCGACTACAATGAGCAGTTCTTC
cdr3_aa: CASSLYGGSDYNEQFF

clone_size: NA
v_call: TRBV29-1
d_call: NA
j_call: TRBJ2-2
cdr3_nt: TGCAGCGTTGGAGGTGGACAGTACACCGGGGAGCTGTTTTTT
cdr3_aa: CSVGGGQYTGELFF

clone_size: NA
v_call: TRBV19
d_call: NA
j_call: TRBJ1-1
cdr3_nt: TGTGCCAGTAGCGACAGCCCGAACACTGAAGCTTTCTTT
cdr3_aa: CASSDSPNTEAFF

clone_size: NA
v_call: TRBV5-1
d_call: NA
j_call: TRBJ2-4
cdr3_nt: TGCGCCAGCAGCTTGGACGTGACAGTAAACATTCAGTACTTC
cdr3_aa: CASSLDVTVNIQYF

clone_size: once
v_call: TRBV19
d_call: NA
j_call: TRBJ1-4
cdr3_nt: TGTGCCAGTAGTATATCCGCAACTAATGAAAAACTGTTTTTT
cdr3_aa: CASSISATNEKLFF

clone_size: NA
v_call: TRBV30
d_call: NA
j_call: TRBJ2-7
cdr3_nt: TGTGCCTGGAGTGTTTCAGGGTTATACGAGCAGTACTTC
cdr3_aa: CAWSVSGLYEQYF

clone_size: NA
v_call: TRBV5-1
d_call: TRBD1
j_call: TRBJ1-2
cdr3_nt: TGCGCCAGCAGCTCAGGGGGCGGCCCTCAGGGCTACACCTTC
cdr3_aa: CASSSGGGPQGYTF

clone_size: NA
v_call: TRBV5-1
d_call: TRBD2
j_call: TRBJ2-1
cdr3_nt: TGCGCCAGCAGCTTACTAGCGGGAACGCACAATGAGCAGTTCTTC
cdr3_aa: CASSLLAGTHNEQFF

clone_size: NA
v_call: TRBV11-2
d_call: NA
j_call: TRBJ1-3
cdr3_nt: TGTGCCAGCAGTTATATGACAGGAGGCGCTGGAAACACCATATATTTT
cdr3_aa: CASSYMTGGAGNTIYF

clone_size: NA
v_call: TRBV5-4
d_call: NA
j_call: TRBJ2-5
cdr3_nt: TGTGCCAGCAGCTTGCACCAGGGGGGACGAGAGACCCAGTACTTC
cdr3_aa: CASSLHQGGRETQYF

clone_size: NA
v_call: TRBV19
d_call: NA
j_call: TRBJ1-5
cdr3_nt: TGTGCCAGTAGTATGAAGGACGGGGGCAATCAGCCCCAGCATTTT
cdr3_aa: CASSMKDGGNQPQHF

clone_size: NA
v_call: TRBV10-3
d_call: NA
j_call: TRBJ2-7
cdr3_nt: TGTGCCATCAGGGATCCAGGGAATTACGAGCAGTACTTC
cdr3_aa: CAIRDPGNYEQYF

clone_size: NA
v_call: TRBV3-1/TRBV3-2
d_call: NA
j_call: TRBJ2-2
cdr3_nt: TGTGCCAGCAGCCTACAGGGTCGGTACGGGGAGCTGTTTTTT
cdr3_aa: CASSLQGRYGELFF

clone_size: NA
v_call: TRBV6-2/TRBV6-3
d_call: TRBD1
j_call: TRBJ1-3
cdr3_nt: TGTGCCAGCACCCCGACAGGGATCTCTGGAAACACCATATATTTT
cdr3_aa: CASTPTGISGNTIYF

clone_size: NA
v_call: TRBV5-1
d_call: TRBD1
j_call: TRBJ2-3
cdr3_nt: TGCGCCAGCAGCTTGGCCGGGACAGTAGATACGCAGTATTTT
cdr3_aa: CASSLAGTVDTQYF

clone_size: NA
v_call: TRBV7-2
d_call: NA
j_call: TRBJ2-7
cdr3_nt: TGTGCCAGCAGCTGGCCACGGACAACAGGTCACCACGAGCAGTACTTC
cdr3_aa: CASSWPRTTGHHEQYF

clone_size: NA
v_call: TRBV10-1
d_call: NA
j_call: TRBJ2-1
cdr3_nt: TGCGCCAGCAGTGAGAAAATCGGGAGCAATGAGCAGTTCTTC
cdr3_aa: CASSEKIGSNEQFF

clone_size: NA
v_call: TRBV6-5
d_call: NA
j_call: TRBJ1-6
cdr3_nt: TGTGCCAGCAGTTACTCTGGCACGGGGAATTATTCACCCCTCCACTTT
cdr3_aa: CASSYSGTGNYSPLHF

clone_size: NA
v_call: TRBV3-1/TRBV3-2
d_call: NA
j_call: TRBJ2-1
cdr3_nt: TGTGCCAGCAGCCAAGAGGTAGGAGACTACAATGAGCAGTTCTTC
cdr3_aa: CASSQEVGDYNEQFF

clone_size: NA
v_call: TRBV6-6
d_call: NA
j_call: TRBJ1-4
cdr3_nt: TGTGCCAGCAGTTACGGAGACAATGAAAAACTGTTTTTT
cdr3_aa: CASSYGDNEKLFF

clone_size: NA
v_call: TRBV19
d_call: TRBD2
j_call: TRBJ2-3
cdr3_nt: TGTGCCAGTACAACCTGGCCTAGCGGATACACAGATACGCAGTATTTT
cdr3_aa: CASTTWPSGYTDTQYF

clone_size: NA
v_call: TRBV3-1/TRBV3-2
d_call: TRBD1
j_call: TRBJ1-4
cdr3_nt: TGTGCCAGCAGCAGTACGCCGGGACAGGGCTGGGAAAAACTGTTTTTT
cdr3_aa: CASSSTPGQGWEKLFF

clone_size: NA
v_call: TRBV30
d_call: NA
j_call: TRBJ2-2
cdr3_nt: TGTGCCTGGACTCTCCAGTTGGCGGTCGGGGAGCTGTTTTTT
cdr3_aa: CAWTLQLAVGELFF

clone_size: NA
v_call: TRBV4-1
d_call: NA
j_call: TRBJ2-2
cdr3_nt: TGCGCCAGCAGCCAAGACTACCCGTTGATCGGCGGGGAGCTGTTTTTT
cdr3_aa: CASSQDYPLIGGELFF

clone_size: NA
v_call: TRBV5-1
d_call: NA
j_call: TRBJ2-7
cdr3_nt: TGCGCCAGCAGCTTGGGAGGGGACAAAGAGTACTTC
cdr3_aa: CASSLGGDKEYF

clone_size: NA
v_call: TRBV30
d_call: NA
j_call: TRBJ1-1
cdr3_nt: TGTGCCTGTCAAGAAACAGGGCGGACTGAAGCTTTCTTT
cdr3_aa: CACQETGRTEAFF

clone_size: NA
v_call: TRBV5-4
d_call: TRBD2
j_call: TRBJ2-7
cdr3_nt: TGTGCCAGCAGCCCCCGGACTAGCGGGGGTGAGCAGTACTTC
cdr3_aa: CASSPRTSGGEQYF

clone_size: NA
v_call: TRBV2
d_call: TRBD1
j_call: TRBJ1-4
cdr3_nt: TGTGCCAGCAGTGAGAGAGGGGGCAGAGAAAAACTGTTTTTT
cdr3_aa: CASSERGGREKLFF

clone_size: NA
v_call: TRBV28
d_call: NA
j_call: TRBJ1-4
cdr3_nt: TGTGCCAGCAGTTCTCCTCAACCGGCAGGTGGGGGGGAAAAACTGTTTTTT
cdr3_aa: CASSSPQPAGGGEKLFF

clone_size: few
v_call: TRBV9
d_call: NA
j_call: TRBJ2-1
cdr3_nt: TGTGCCAGCAGCCTTCAGGAGGGCTCCTACAATGAGCAGTTCTTC
cdr3_aa: CASSLQEGSYNEQFF

clone_size: NA
v_call: TRBV7-8
d_call: TRBD2
j_call: TRBJ2-2
cdr3_nt: TGTGCCAGCAGCCCGCGGACTAGCGGGGGGCCGAACACCGGGGAGCTGTTTTTT
cdr3_aa: CASSPRTSGGPNTGELFF

clone_size: NA
v_call: TRBV28
d_call: TRBD1
j_call: TRBJ1-1
cdr3_nt: TGTGCCAGCAGTTTATTGCAGGGGGCTGGTCGCACTGAAGCTTTCTTT
cdr3_aa: CASSLLQGAGRTEAFF

clone_size: NA
v_call: TRBV11-2
d_call: TRBD1
j_call: TRBJ1-4
cdr3_nt: TGTGCCAGCAGCGAACAGGGGGCGTCTAATGAAAAACTGTTTTTT
cdr3_aa: CASSEQGASNEKLFF

clone_size: NA
v_call: TRBV24-1
d_call: NA
j_call: TRBJ2-1
cdr3_nt: TGTGCCACCAGTCGGTGGGAAGGGAGCAATGAGCAGTTCTTC
cdr3_aa: CATSRWEGSNEQFF

clone_size: NA
v_call: TRBV27
d_call: TRBD2
j_call: TRBJ2-3
cdr3_nt: TGTGCCAGCAACCCCGGGGCTAGCGGGTTCACAGATACGCAGTATTTT
cdr3_aa: CASNPGASGFTDTQYF

clone_size: NA
v_call: TRBV19
d_call: TRBD1
j_call: TRBJ1-1
cdr3_nt: TGTGCCAGTAGTGGGACAGGGCTTGACACTGAAGCTTTCTTT
cdr3_aa: CASSGTGLDTEAFF

clone_size: NA
v_call: TRBV19
d_call: TRBD2
j_call: TRBJ2-3
cdr3_nt: TGTGCCAGTACCGGGACTAGCGGGAGGAGCACAGATACGCAGTATTTT
cdr3_aa: CASTGTSGRSTDTQYF

clone_size: NA
v_call: TRBV3-1/TRBV3-2
d_call: TRBD1
j_call: TRBJ1-2
cdr3_nt: TGTGCCAGCAGCCCCCCGGGACAGGGGGCGCCTGGCTACACCTTC
cdr3_aa: CASSPPGQGAPGYTF

clone_size: NA
v_call: TRBV7-2
d_call: NA
j_call: TRBJ2-1
cdr3_nt: TGTGCCAGCAGCTTAGTTAGTCTAGCGCAGAACAATGAGCAGTTCTTC
cdr3_aa: CASSLVSLAQNNEQFF